These T cell receptor beta chains were read from a single sample in a study of blood T cell repertoires in COVID-19. Clones were sequenced by immunoSEQ multiplex PCR, and TCRdb holds only the in-frame ones, with some missing. The data contain around 100,000 clones, 82% of them seen just once; the ten biggest clones take up 4% to 5.5%. Sequencing was carried out using peripheral blood. These receptor sequences come from a man aged 55 to 69 with acute or convalescent COVID-19. The CDR3 runs from the conserved cysteine through the conserved F or W. The order of the fields is CDR3 length, clone size, D gene, V gene, J gene, CDR3 protein, CDR3 DNA. D genes are given only for firm matches. Where a row states a size, it is once, few, many or the class of an expanded clone; other rows omit it.

>15|.|.|TRBV2|TRBJ2-7
CASSEVLDTTYEQYF
TGTGCCAGCAGTGAAGTTTTGGACACAACCTACGAGCAGTACTTC
>16|many|.|TRBV4-2|TRBJ1-5
CASSPVGRESNQPQHF
TGTGCCAGCAGCCCCGTGGGGCGGGAAAGCAATCAGCCCCAGCATTTT
>17|once|.|TRBV10-3|TRBJ1-2
CAINRGLFGQLDYGYTF
TGTGCCATTAATCGGGGATTATTCGGACAGCTCGACTATGGCTACACCTTC
>14|.|TRBD1|TRBV28|TRBJ1-5
CASVTGGDNQPQHF
TGTGCCAGCGTGACAGGGGGCGACAATCAGCCCCAGCATTTT
>17|.|TRBD2|TRBV5-1|TRBJ2-5
CASTPGAGVGVGETQYF
TGCGCCAGCACCCCAGGAGCGGGAGTGGGGGTCGGGGAGACCCAGTACTTC
>14|.|.|TRBV6-5|TRBJ2-5
CASKRSVDQETQYF
TGTGCCAGCAAGCGATCGGTCGACCAAGAGACCCAGTACTTC
>13|.|.|TRBV28|TRBJ2-7
CASSTTGPYEQYF
TGTGCCAGCAGTACGACTGGTCCCTACGAGCAGTACTTC
>15|.|.|TRBV4-2|TRBJ1-3
CASSQGQQSGNTIYF
TGTGCCAGCAGCCAGGGGCAGCAATCTGGAAACACCATATATTTT
>17|once|TRBD2|TRBV25-1|TRBJ2-2
CASSAIKSGGSTGELFF
TGTGCCAGCAGTGCGATCAAGAGTGGCGGGAGCACCGGGGAGCTGTTTTTT
>15|.|.|TRBV5-1|TRBJ1-1
CASSLDEGMNTEAFF
TGCGCCAGCAGCTTGGATGAGGGCATGAACACTGAAGCTTTCTTT
>16|.|.|TRBV5-5|TRBJ1-4
CASSLATRGVGEKLFF
TGTGCCAGCAGCTTGGCCACAAGGGGTGTTGGGGAAAAACTGTTTTTT
>15|.|TRBD2|TRBV28|TRBJ2-7
CASSFLGTSRGKQYF
TGTGCCAGCAGTTTTCTCGGGACTAGCCGGGGGAAGCAGTACTTC
>12|few|.|TRBV2|TRBJ2-7
CASNGEPYEQYF
TGTGCCAGCAATGGGGAGCCCTACGAGCAGTACTTC
>16|.|.|TRBV30|TRBJ1-4
CAWRLLRGAGEEKLFF
TGTGCCTGGAGATTACTCAGGGGCGCCGGTGAAGAAAAACTGTTTTTT
>15|.|.|TRBV7-8|TRBJ1-2
CASSLQVGTNYGYTF
TGTGCCAGCAGCTTACAGGTCGGGACTAACTATGGCTACACCTTC
>14|.|TRBD1|TRBV7-3|TRBJ2-7
CASSPDRGAYEQYF
TGTGCCAGCAGCCCGGACAGGGGAGCTTATGAGCAGTACTTC
>19|.|.|TRBV4-2|TRBJ2-2
CASSQGVVGLPAGTGELFF
TGTGCCAGCAGCCAAGGAGTGGTGGGTCTACCAGCGGGCACCGGGGAGCTGTTTTTT
>16|once|TRBD1|TRBV19|TRBJ1-1
CANRSESRTGRTEAFF
TGTGCCAATAGATCTGAATCAAGGACAGGGAGAACTGAAGCTTTCTTT
>15|few|.|TRBV3-1/TRBV3-2|TRBJ1-6
CASSRQSSYNSPLHF
TGTGCCAGCAGCCGACAGAGCTCCTATAATTCACCCCTCCACTTT
>16|.|TRBD2|TRBV6-2/TRBV6-3|TRBJ2-3
CASSKLAGRGTDTQYF
TGTGCCAGCAGTAAACTAGCGGGGAGAGGCACAGATACGCAGTATTTT
>15|.|TRBD2|TRBV5-1|TRBJ2-2
CASSSGAGGTGELFF
TGCGCCAGCAGCTCCGGGGCGGGGGGCACCGGGGAGCTGTTTTTT
>15|.|.|TRBV6-1|TRBJ1-2
CASSEGAGAVYGYTF
TGTGCCAGCAGTGAAGGGGCAGGGGCGGTCTATGGCTACACCTTC
>17|.|TRBD1|TRBV4-2|TRBJ1-6
CASSQALPGQGRSPLHF
TGTGCCAGCAGCCAAGCGCTTCCGGGACAGGGACGGTCACCCCTCCACTTT
>14|.|TRBD2|TRBV19|TRBJ2-7
CASSIALADYEQYF
TGTGCCAGTAGTATAGCACTAGCGGACTACGAGCAGTACTTC
>19|.|.|TRBV7-6|TRBJ2-5
CASSLAEPGVRLVGETQYF
TGTGCCAGCAGCTTAGCTGAACCAGGTGTGCGACTAGTAGGGGAGACCCAGTACTTC
>15|.|.|TRBV1|TRBJ1-1
CTSSQDLQISTEAFF
TGCACCAGCAGCCAAGATCTACAGATCTCCACTGAAGCTTTCTTT
>14|.|TRBD1|TRBV19|TRBJ1-6
CASSMRQGDSPLHF
TGTGCCAGTAGTATGAGACAGGGTGATTCACCCCTCCACTTT
>15|.|.|TRBV19|TRBJ2-2
CASSILSRVTGELFF
TGTGCCAGTAGTATTCTTTCCAGGGTAACCGGGGAGCTGTTTTTT